This TCR beta chain was retrieved from a study of human T cells and chemical hapten exposure. The V and J ends lost 1 base and 0 bases respectively, with 9 bases between them. Germline CDR1 and CDR2: SQVTM and ANQGSEA. The CDR3 has 14 residues. Total RNA came from unfractionated whole blood. Regarding the study as a whole: Among TCRs, those above 1 in 1000 frequency were unaffected by DPC sensitization.

Individual cDNA molecules each carried unique molecular identifiers attached by the library. TCRdb re-derived calls from the reads in MiXCR, one entry per CDR3 protein. The sample has more than 100,000 distinct CDR3 sequences; 8% to 9.5% are singletons. This clonotype was observed at least ten times. Its specificity is unknown. Material for sequencing was whole blood. This clonotype originated in a human donor in good health. Some clones in this sample may be carry-over from other donors' samples. The rearrangement uses TRBV29-1 and TRBJ2-5; D perhaps matches TRBD2 (6 bases). The CDR3 region has the DNA TGCAGCGTTGAAGGCGCGGGGAACCAAGAGACCCAGTACTTC. Its translation is CSVEGAGNQETQYF.